Listed here are 17 T cell receptor beta chains from one sample, sequenced in a study of T-cell reconstitution after alpha-beta-depleted transplantation in children. Molecular barcoding with unique molecular identifiers was used for the TCRbeta library. TCRdb ran MiXCR on the PCR reads and lists one entry per CDR3 protein. This table holds a few hundred thousand distinct CDR3 sequences, about 9.3% found once. The sample in question was PBMCs from the stem cell graft donor, obtained from the stem cell graft. These receptors originate from a human donor who donated a stem cell graft to a child with acute lymphoblastic leukemia.

The V call is TRBV6-1, the J call TRBJ2-5; TRBD1 might be the D (5 bases). CDR1 and CDR2 (germline): MNHNS, SASEGT. The germline V and J ends were trimmed by 3 bases and 5 bases, with 13 bases remaining between them. The CDR3 spans 14 residues. CDR3 region: CASSERQKLETQYF. The CDR3 DNA reads as TGTGCCAGCAGTGAGAGACAGAAGCTCGAGACCCAGTACTTC.

In this sample, this clonotype turned up a few times. The genes are TRBV3-1 and TRBJ2-3, with D tentatively TRBD2 (6 bases). Germline V lookup: CDR1 LGHDT, CDR2 YNNKEL (reference sequence). V was clipped by 4 bases and J by 1 base, with 12 bases between them. CDR3 length: 15 residues. CDR3 nucleotide sequence: TGTGCCAGCAGCCGGCGCGGGGTAGGCACAGATACGCAGTATTTT. Amino acids: CASSRRGVGTDTQYF.

CDR3 loop: CASSSRIGDLKETQYF. The DNA of the CDR3 is TGTGCCAGCAGTTCCCGTATCGGGGATCTTAAAGAGACCCAGTACTTC. This chain joins TRBV28 and TRBJ2-5, with D tentatively TRBD2 (5 bases). Germline assignment: CDR1 MDHEN and CDR2 SYDVKM. The CDR3 is 16 residues long. The germline V and J ends were trimmed by 4 bases and 3 bases, with 18 bases remaining between them.

This clonotype was seen repeatedly, ten times or more. The chain joins TRBV20-1 to TRBJ2-5; 9 nucleotides line up with TRBD1. The CDR3 consists of 15 residues. V gave up 5 bases and J gave up 5 bases; unmatched junction bases: 12. Looked up from germline, CDR1 is DFQATT and CDR2 is SNEGSKA (reference sequence). CDR3 coding DNA: TGCAGTGCTCAACCGGGACAGGGTGGCCGGGAGACCCAGTACTTC. Encoded protein: CSAQPGQGGRETQYF.

The genes are TRBV5-1 and TRBJ2-3, with TRBD2 matching 7 bases. The CDR3 has 16 amino acids. Germline lookup yields CDR1 SGHRS and CDR2 YFSETQ. V lost 3 bases and J lost 4; bases outside the gene matches: 11. Here the CDR3 DNA reads TGCGCCAGCAGCTCGGGGACTATGGGGTCAGCAGATACGCAGTATTTT. Protein sequence: CASSSGTMGSADTQYF.

The genes are TRBV12-3 or TRBV12-4 and TRBJ2-3; D may be TRBD1 or TRBD2 (5 bases each). The CDR3 is 15 residues long. V was cut by 5 bases and J by 6 bases, with 18 bases left in between. The DNA for the CDR3 is TGTGCCAGCAGTAGAACGGGGACCCCACGGGATACGCAGTATTTT. Protein: CASSRTGTPRDTQYF.

This clonotype was seen only a few times. V usage is TRBV5-1 and J usage is TRBJ2-3; 8 bases map to TRBD2. Germline V CDR1 and CDR2: SGHRS, YFSETQ. CDR3 length: 13 amino acids. With V trimmed by 4 bases and J by 5 bases, 3 bases remained unmatched. The CDR3 sequence is CASSAGGGDTQYF. The CDR3, as DNA: TGCGCCAGCAGCGCGGGGGGCGGAGATACGCAGTATTTT.

The V gene is TRBV6-2 or TRBV6-3, the J gene TRBJ2-1; D gene unclear. This CDR3 spans 16 amino acids. Looked up from germline, CDR1 is MNHEY and CDR2 is SVGEGT. With 3 bases removed from V and 7 bases from J, the gap between germline ends came to 19 bases. The CDR3 sequence: CASSYRYYGPYNEQFF. CDR3 in DNA: TGTGCCAGCAGTTATAGGTATTACGGGCCATATAATGAGCAGTTCTTC.

The J gene is TRBJ2-1, the V gene TRBV5-1; maybe TRBD2 (5 bases). Trimming pared 0 bases from V and 5 bases from J, leaving 9 bases between. The CDR3 contains 14 residues. Germline-derived CDR1 and CDR2 are SGHRS and YFSETQ. The CDR3 region is CASSLENGNNEQFF. The CDR3 DNA sequence: TGCGCCAGCAGCTTGGAAAACGGGAACAATGAGCAGTTCTTC.

This clonotype was recorded a few times. V is TRBV5-5 and J is TRBJ1-6, with D uncertain. Germline assignment: CDR1 SGHKS and CDR2 YYEKEE (reference sequence). This CDR3 is built from 13 residues. Deletions cut 2 bases from V and 8 bases from J, with 8 bases between. For the CDR3, the DNA is TGTGCCAGCAGCTTAGACCAATATTCACCCCTCCACTTT. Protein sequence: CASSLDQYSPLHF.

This clonotype came up a few times. The chain couples TRBV7-3 to TRBJ2-1; TRBD2 might be the D (5 bases). The germline V gene encodes CDR1 SGHTA and CDR2 FQGTGA. V lost 5 bases and J 4 bases, leaving 15 bases between the germline ends. The CDR3 is 15 amino acids. The CDR3 bases are TGTGCCAGCAGCCCCTCGTTCGGCGGGTACAATGAGCAGTTCTTC. This codes for CASSPSFGGYNEQFF.

The V gene is TRBV12-3 or TRBV12-4, the J gene TRBJ1-2; the D gene is possibly TRBD1 (5 bases). V lost 6 bases, J lost 1 base, and 12 bases lay in between. CDR3 length: 14 residues. The CDR3, as DNA: TGTGCCAGCAGCCCGATGGGGGGTAACTATGGCTACACCTTC. Amino acids: CASSPMGGNYGYTF.

This clonotype turned up a few times. V usage is TRBV7-3 and J usage is TRBJ1-6, with unresolved D. The CDR3 is 16 residues long. Germline loops: CDR1 SGHTA, CDR2 FQGTGA. Trimming took off 0 bases at V and 10 bases at J, with 16 bases between the two ends. CDR3 DNA: TGTGCCAGCAGCTTAACCCTCGGTAGGCTGTACTCACCCCTCCACTTT. It encodes CASSLTLGRLYSPLHF.

A few counts support this clonotype. The CDR3 DNA reads TGCGCCAGCAGCCAAACTCTAGCGGGAGGGGTCACCGGGGAGCTGTTTTTT. This translates into CASSQTLAGGVTGELFF. This chain connects TRBV4-1 to TRBJ2-2; TRBD2 agrees at 12 bases. V trimming: 2 bases; J trimming: 4 bases; junction bases outside the gene matches: 5. From germline, CDR1 is MGHRA and CDR2 YSYEKL. This CDR3 contains 17 residues.

This clonotype was seen a few times. The V call is TRBV6-2 or TRBV6-3, the J call TRBJ2-7; TRBD1 matches at 7 bases. Looked up from germline, CDR1 is MNHEY and CDR2 is SVGEGT. This CDR3 is built from 18 residues. V was pared by 0 bases and J by 2 bases, with 13 bases of the junction left unmatched. The CDR3 nucleotides are TGTGCCAGCAGTTACTCGACCCGTAACAGGGGCGATCCCTACGAGCAGTACTTC. This encodes CASSYSTRNRGDPYEQYF.

The chain joins TRBV15 to TRBJ2-7; TRBD1 matches 11 bases. After removal of 8 bases from V and 3 bases from J, the junction contained 6 bases not matched to a gene. In germline, CDR1 is LNHNV, CDR2 YYDKDF (reference sequence). This CDR3 region has 14 residues. CDR3 DNA sequence: TGTGCCACCGCAACGGACAGGGGGCTCTACGAGCAGTACTTC. The encoded protein is CATATDRGLYEQYF.

This clonotype showed up many times. A junction boundary mismatches the germline segment, possibly from a read error. The genes are TRBV5-1 and TRBJ2-1, with unresolved D. Germline V gene sequence: CDR1 SGHRS, CDR2 YFSETQ. The CDR3 consists of 15 residues. CDR3 bases: TGTGCCAGCAGCTTGGGCGGCCGGGCCTACAATGAGCAGTTCTTC. Protein: CASSLGGRAYNEQFF.